What follows is one T cell receptor beta chain and its context. This sample is part of a study of blood T cell repertoires in COVID-19. Study-wide context: Sites in the United States, Italy and Spain provided acute and convalescent COVID-19 samples. From T cells, B-cell-depleted T cells, or PBMCs came the material, which was cDNA or gDNA.

TCRdb's table, derived via immunoSEQ multiplex PCR, lists solely in-frame clones and lacks some. The sample yields 150,000 to 200,000 clones, more than 85% seen once. Germline V gene data show CDR1 as MDHEN and CDR2 as SYDVKM. The ends lost 8 bases at V and 0 bases at J; junction bases unmatched: 3. The CDR3 contains 13 residues. Sequencing was performed on peripheral blood. V is TRBV28 and J is TRBJ1-2, with 7 bases that match TRBD1. The receptor comes from a man in his 70s with active or convalescent COVID-19. Here the CDR3 DNA reads TGTGCCAGCGGGGACAGCTCTAACTATGGCTACACCTTC. This encodes CASGDSSNYGYTF.